This is a list of T cell receptor beta chains from one sample in a study of shared clonotypes between healthy human individuals. Here immunoSEQ multiplex PCR was the method, and the copy in TCRdb shows in-frame clones only, minus some. The sample yields some 900,000 clones, 70% to 85% seen once. Material: memory CD4+ T cells sorted from blood. The receptors here all came from a man between 18 and 29 years old in good health. Each CDR3 is given with its conserved first and last residue. D genes are given only for firm matches. The size field is filled for only some rows; it gives once, few, many or a size class.

TRBV5-1	TRBJ2-2	.	.	TGCGCCAGCAGCTCGGACGCCGTGGGGAACACCGGGGAGCTGTTTTTT	CASSSDAVGNTGELFF
TRBV7-9	TRBJ2-7	TRBD1	few	TGTGCCAGCAGCCCCACCGGGACAGGGAACTACGAGCAGTACTTC	CASSPTGTGNYEQYF
TRBV2	TRBJ2-1	TRBD2	once	TGTGCCAGCACTGGGACTAGCGGGAGTGGGAAGTTCTTC	CASTGTSGSGKFF
TRBV11-2	TRBJ1-2	.	once	TGTGCCAGCAGCCGAGGGGACGGATCTAACTATGGCTACACCTTC	CASSRGDGSNYGYTF
TRBV7-2	TRBJ2-3	.	.	TGTGCCAGCAGCTCCCCGTTTCGGAGGGGGCACACAGATACGCAGTATTTT	CASSSPFRRGHTDTQYF
TRBV2	TRBJ1-4	TRBD1	.	TGTGCCAGCAGGGGACAGGGGGCGCAGAATGAAAAACTGTTTTTT	CASRGQGAQNEKLFF
TRBV4-3	TRBJ2-3	TRBD2	.	TGCGCCAGCAGCCAAGTAGCGGGACCTAGCACAGATACGCAGTATTTT	CASSQVAGPSTDTQYF
TRBV20-1	TRBJ2-5	.	once	TGCAGTGCTCATGAACAAGAGACCCAGTACTTC	CSAHEQETQYF
TRBV9	TRBJ2-5	.	.	TGTGCCAGCAGCGCAAACTCACTAGCGGCAGGGGGGACCCAGTACTTC	CASSANSLAAGGTQYF
TRBV30	TRBJ2-7	.	.	TGTGCCTGGAGTGTACGCAGCATCTACGAGCAGTACTTC	CAWSVRSIYEQYF
TRBV5-6	TRBJ1-1	TRBD1	few	TGTGCCAGCAGCTCGGGACAGGGCCAGGGTGAAGCTTTCTTT	CASSSGQGQGEAFF
TRBV7-9	TRBJ2-7	.	few	TGTGCCAGCAGCTTATCGGCTCCGCCCTACGAGCAGTACTTC	CASSLSAPPYEQYF
TRBV6-5	TRBJ1-6	TRBD1	.	TGTGCCAGCAGTTATCGACAGGGGTTTGGATCACCCCTCCACTTT	CASSYRQGFGSPLHF
TRBV11-3	TRBJ2-1	TRBD2	many	TGTGCCAGCAGCTTAGTCGCGGGGGGGTCCTACAATGAGCAGTTCTTC	CASSLVAGGSYNEQFF
TRBV19	TRBJ1-4	TRBD1	.	TGTGCCAGTAGTCCGCGACAGGGGGCCGGAGAAAAACTGTTTTTT	CASSPRQGAGEKLFF
TRBV9	TRBJ2-2	TRBD2	.	TGTGCCAGCAGCGTAGCGGGAGGGCCGTCCGGGGAGCTGTTTTTT	CASSVAGGPSGELFF
TRBV11-2	TRBJ1-3	TRBD1	.	TGTGCCAGCAGCTCGACAGGGGTGGGAAACACCATATATTTT	CASSSTGVGNTIYF
TRBV5-4	TRBJ2-5	.	.	TGTGCCAGCAGCTTGGGGACAGTCCAAGAGACCCAGTACTTC	CASSLGTVQETQYF
TRBV6-5	TRBJ1-5	.	.	TGTGCCAGCAGTTCCGGCTATAGCAATCAGCCCCAGCATTTT	CASSSGYSNQPQHF
TRBV19	TRBJ2-3	.	few	TGTGCCAGTAGTATGGGTACTAGCACAGATACGCAGTATTTT	CASSMGTSTDTQYF
TRBV6-5	TRBJ1-5	.	few	TGTGCCAGCAGCTCCGGGACGGTTAGCAATCAGCCCCAGCATTTT	CASSSGTVSNQPQHF
TRBV2	TRBJ1-1	.	.	TGTGCCAGCAGTGATTTTGTGGTAATCACTGAAGCTTTCTTT	CASSDFVVITEAFF
TRBV5-1	TRBJ2-7	TRBD1	few	TGCGCCAGCAGCAGGACAGGGGGCGGCTACGAGCAGTACTTC	CASSRTGGGYEQYF
TRBV27	TRBJ2-3	.	.	TGTGCCAGCAGTTTAGGGATGGCTCTCCCCCGCACAGATACGCAGTATTTT	CASSLGMALPRTDTQYF
TRBV28	TRBJ2-7	.	.	TGTGCCAGCAGTCCTGACGGGTTTAGCTCCTACGAGCAGTACTTC	CASSPDGFSSYEQYF
TRBV7-2	TRBJ1-5	TRBD1	few	TGTGCCAGCAGCCGAACCGGACAGGGGGGATATCAGCCCCAGCATTTT	CASSRTGQGGYQPQHF
TRBV19	TRBJ1-5	.	.	TGTGCCAGTAGTCCTCCGGGACGGGATCAGCCCCAGCATTTT	CASSPPGRDQPQHF
TRBV5-1	TRBJ2-7	TRBD1	.	TGCGCCAGCAGCGTACAGGGGTCCCCAGAGGGCGAGCAGTACTTC	CASSVQGSPEGEQYF
TRBV27	TRBJ1-2	TRBD1	.	TGTGCCAGCGGGACAGGGACCTTCTATGGCTACACCTTC	CASGTGTFYGYTF
TRBV27	TRBJ2-1	TRBD1	.	TGTGCCAGCAGTTTATCCGGGACAGGGATCTTGCGAGGTTTTGGTGAGCAGTTCTTC	CASSLSGTGILRGFGEQFF
TRBV2	TRBJ1-2	.	few	TGTGCCAGCAGTGAAGGGGTCAGCTCCTATGGCTACACCTTC	CASSEGVSSYGYTF
TRBV9	TRBJ1-3	.	.	TGTGCCAGCAGCGTACAGGGCGGAAACTCTGGAAACACCATATATTTT	CASSVQGGNSGNTIYF
TRBV9	TRBJ2-1	TRBD2	.	TGTGCCAGCAGCGTAGGGCCCTGGGGACTAGCGGGTCGCCTCTACAATGAGCAGTTCTTC	CASSVGPWGLAGRLYNEQFF
TRBV7-6	TRBJ2-3	TRBD1	.	TGTGCCAGCAGCTTCATAACAGGGGGCTCTAGCACAGATACGCAGTATTTT	CASSFITGGSSTDTQYF
TRBV6-1	TRBJ1-5	.	.	TGTGCCAGCAGTGAAGAGAGGGTGCAGCCCCAGCATTTT	CASSEERVQPQHF